What follows are 20 T cell receptor beta chains derived from one specimen sequenced in a study of CD8+CD57+ T cells in acquired aplastic anemia. The TCR beta profiling, which covered VDJ combination and CDR3 sequence, was carried out using genomic DNA as the template. TCRdb redid the calling of the reads with MiXCR, one entry per CDR3 protein. The sample has some 220,000 distinct CDR3 sequences, 30% to 40% seen once. The sample taken for sequencing was sorted CD4+, CD8+, or CD8+CD57+ T cells (not recorded which) from PBMCs. The receptors originated from a human donor in good health, serving as a control.

This clonotype was seen at least ten times. The rearrangement uses TRBV6-2 or TRBV6-3 and TRBJ1-6; D is uncertain. Germline CDR1 and CDR2: MNHEY and SVGEGT. This CDR3 contains 17 residues. The ends were cut back, 2 bases at V and 0 bases at J, with 11 bases in the middle. The CDR3 region has the DNA TGTGCCAGCAGTTACGCCTTGGCTGGCTCCTATAATTCACCCCTCCACTTT. It codes for CASSYALAGSYNSPLHF.

In regard to this clonotype: This may be a read error: a much more frequent sequence differs by one nucleotide. CDR3 DNA sequence: TGTGCCAGCAGCGAGGGACACGGGGTTATCTACGAGCAGTACTTC. Its translation: CASSEGHGVIYEQYF. The chain carries TRBV7-9 and TRBJ2-7, with a possible D match to TRBD1 (6 bases). CDR3 length: 15 amino acids. V shed 5 bases and J shed 3 bases, with 17 bases lying between them. Per the germline V gene, CDR1 is SEHNR and CDR2 is FQNEAQ (reference sequence).

Details on this clonotype: This may be a read error, as it is one base from a much larger clone. The rearrangement joins TRBV7-6 to TRBJ1-4, with D maybe TRBD1 (6 bases). V was cut by 5 bases and J by 2 bases, with 15 bases left in between. The CDR3 is made up of 16 amino acids. The germline V gene encodes CDR1 SGHVS and CDR2 FNYEAQ. CDR3 loop: CASSVLGTGTNEKLFF. In nucleotides, the CDR3 is TGTGCCAGCAGCGTATTAGGAACAGGGACTAATGAAAAACTGTTTTTT.

This clonotype was detected many times. The V call is TRBV24-1, the J call TRBJ2-3, with 7 nucleotides matching TRBD2. The CDR3 runs to 16 residues. The V gene's germline CDR1 is KGHDR and CDR2 SFDVKD. Unmatched junction bases numbered 7, after V lost 4 bases and J lost 1 base. This chain's CDR3 is CATSDPGRWGTDTQYF. In DNA, the CDR3 is TGTGCCACCAGTGACCCCGGGAGGTGGGGCACAGATACGCAGTATTTT.

This clonotype was counted many times. The J gene is TRBJ1-2, the V gene TRBV27; TRBD1 matches at 11 bases. The CDR3 is 15 amino acids. J lost 8 bases, V lost 6 bases, and 11 bases had no gene match. Germline CDR1 and CDR2: MNHEY and SMNVEV (reference sequence). CDR3 nucleotide sequence: TGTGCCAGCAGGCTAGATCGGGACAGGGGGGGAGGCTACACCTTC. Translated: CASRLDRDRGGGYTF.

Turning to this clonotype: Being one base from a much bigger clone, this may be a read error. This chain joins TRBV12-3 or TRBV12-4 and TRBJ2-7, with D perhaps matching TRBD1 or TRBD2 (6 bases each). The CDR3 runs 14 residues. V was pared by 6 bases and J by 9 bases, with 21 bases between. CDR3 sequence (DNA): TGTGCCAGCAGCGCACAGGGTACTAGCCACGGGCAGTACTTC. Protein: CASSAQGTSHGQYF.

This clonotype was observed at least ten times. DNA for the CDR3: TGTGCCAGCAGCCGGACAGGGGAAGGCTACACCTTC. This gives the protein CASSRTGEGYTF. The rearrangement uses TRBV7-9 and TRBJ1-2, with 9 bases matching TRBD1. The junction had 3 bases not matched to a gene; V was cut back by 5 bases and J by 8 bases. Looked up from germline, CDR1 is SEHNR and CDR2 is FQNEAQ (reference sequence). CDR3 size: 12 residues.

V gene TRBV2 combines with J gene TRBJ1-2; 7 nucleotides match TRBD1. The V gene end was trimmed by 2 bases and the J gene end by 3 bases; junction bases not matched to a gene: 6. CDR1 and CDR2 from the germline V gene are SNHLY and FYNNEI. The CDR3 loop spans 15 amino acids. DNA for the CDR3: TGTGCCAGCAGTGAAACCGGACAGGAATACTATGGCTACACCTTC. The encoded protein is CASSETGQEYYGYTF. Looking up the rest from reference TRBV2 and TRBJ1-2 gives the full variable domain: EPEVTQTPSHQVTQMGQEVILRCVPISNHLYFYWYRQILGQKVEFLVSFYNNEISEKSEIFDDQFSVERPDGSNFTLKIRSTKLEDSAMYFCASSETGQEYYGYTFGSGTRLTVV.

Note on this clonotype: The CDR3 does not end in the conserved phenylalanine or tryptophan, so this is likely a read error. The DNA is left out, because the CDR3 cannot be placed on it with certainty; the CDR3 is given as TCRdb lists it. This chain connects TRBV19 to TRBJ1-1. The length of the CDR3 is 10 amino acids, counting both ends. Per the germline V gene, CDR1 is LNHDA and CDR2 is SQIVND (reference sequence). The CDR3 loop is CASSMIPGSG.

This clonotype has a count of ten or more. The chain has TRBV15 and TRBJ1-2; no clear D gene. The germline CDR1 and CDR2 sequences are LNHNV and YYDKDF (reference sequence). V was cut by 1 base and J by 1 base, with 13 bases left in between. This CDR3 is 16 amino acids long. The CDR3 sequence is CATSRAWRAHNYGYTF. As DNA, the CDR3 is TGTGCCACCAGCAGAGCTTGGAGGGCCCATAACTATGGCTACACCTTC. The whole variable domain, remainder taken from reference TRBV15 and TRBJ1-2, is DAMVIQNPRYQVTQFGKPVTLSCSQTLNHNVMYWYQQKSSQAPKLLFHYYDKDFNNEADTPDNFQSRRPNTSFCFLDIRSPGLGDTAMYLCATSRAWRAHNYGYTFGSGTRLTVV.

This clonotype turned up a few times. Since a much larger clone is just one base distant, this may be a read error. The chain couples TRBV6-5 to TRBJ1-6; 9 nucleotides agree with TRBD1. The CDR3 is 14 residues long. After removal of 2 bases from V and 11 bases from J, the junction contained 4 bases not matched to a gene. Germline CDR1 reads MNHEY; CDR2 reads SVGAGI. Written as DNA, the CDR3 is TGTGCCAGCAGTTACGGGACAGGGAACGCACCCCTCCACTTT. Its translation is CASSYGTGNAPLHF.

Notes on this clonotype: It may be a read error: a sequence one base away is much more abundant. This chain connects TRBV4-1 to TRBJ1-6, with TRBD1 matching 8 bases. Germline values: CDR1 MGHRA, CDR2 YSYEKL. This CDR3 contains 17 residues. V shed 3 bases, J shed 10 bases, and the junction held 14 bases outside the gene matches. The CDR3 DNA reads as TGCGCCAGCAGCCACTACCCCCGGGACAGGATAGGATCACCCCTCCACTTT. This codes for CASSHYPRDRIGSPLHF.

This clonotype was seen many times. Germline is not matched at one junction end, which may reflect a read error. V usage is TRBV7-2 and J usage is TRBJ1-6; weak D call: TRBD1 (5 bases). The CDR3 contains 13 residues. Germline values: CDR1 SGHTA, CDR2 FQGNSA. CDR3 region: CASSWDGDSLLHF. The CDR3 coding sequence is TGTGCCAGCAGCTGGGACGGCGATTCACTCCTCCACTTT.

Many counts were recorded for this clonotype. The CDR3 nucleotides read TGCAGTGCTAGGGCGGTAGGGACCTACGAGCAGTACTTC. Translated, it gives CSARAVGTYEQYF. The chain uses TRBV20-1 and TRBJ2-7; no clear D gene. The germline gives CDR1 DFQATT, CDR2 SNEGSKA (reference sequence). The CDR3 has 13 residues. The V gene lost 3 bases and the J gene lost 2 bases, with 11 bases spanning the gap.

The chain recombines TRBV27 with TRBJ2-7; possibly TRBD1 for D (6 bases). Trimming stripped 5 bases from V and 3 bases from J, with 11 bases between. CDR1 and CDR2 from the germline V gene are MNHEY and SMNVEV (reference sequence). CDR3 length equals 13 residues. The DNA for the CDR3 is TGTGCCAGCAGTCTATGGGACAACTACGAGCAGTACTTC. This encodes CASSLWDNYEQYF.

The sample holds many counts of this clonotype. V is TRBV9 and J is TRBJ1-2; unclear D gene. V lost 2 bases, J lost 4 bases, and 3 bases lay in between. This CDR3 has 11 amino acids. Germline V gives CDR1 SGDLS, CDR2 YYNGEE. CDR3 bases: TGTGCCAGCAGCGTTTTCTATGGCTACACCTTC. Amino acids: CASSVFYGYTF.

The sample holds many counts of this clonotype. This chain connects TRBV7-2 to TRBJ1-5, with 7 bases lining up with TRBD1. The CDR3 extends over 15 amino acids. Germline V gene sequence: CDR1 SGHTA, CDR2 FQGNSA. J lost 4 bases, V lost 2 bases, and 5 bases had no gene match. This chain's CDR3 is CASSLTRGWNQPQHF. The CDR3 nucleotides read TGTGCCAGCAGCTTAACCAGGGGGTGGAATCAGCCCCAGCATTTT.

This clonotype was detected many times. The chain recombines TRBV19 with TRBJ2-3; the match to TRBD2 covers 13 bases. The CDR3 covers 16 residues. Germline V CDR1 and CDR2: LNHDA, SQIVND (reference sequence). Trimming at V came to 4 bases and at J to 7 bases, leaving 8 bases not matched to a gene. This CDR3 is CASSRTSGGLGYTQYF. As DNA, the CDR3 is TGTGCCAGTAGTAGGACTAGCGGGGGATTGGGATATACGCAGTATTTT.

This clonotype appeared a few times. CDR3: CASSPLFGVSYNEQFF. DNA of the CDR3: TGTGCCAGCAGCCCCCTGTTCGGAGTCTCCTACAATGAGCAGTTCTTC. This rearrangement joins TRBV11-2 to TRBJ2-1, with D uncertain. The CDR3 loop spans 16 amino acids. CDR1 and CDR2 (germline): SGHAT, FQNNGV. V shed 5 bases and J shed 0 bases, with 14 bases lying between them.

The chain couples TRBV5-1 to TRBJ2-5; D may be TRBD2 (5 bases). V gave up 0 bases and J gave up 5 bases, with 11 bases separating them. The CDR3 is 14 residues long. The germline V gene encodes CDR1 SGHRS and CDR2 YFSETQ. As DNA, the CDR3 is TGCGCCAGCAGCTTGGGCGGGTCGGGGGAGACCCAGTACTTC. Protein: CASSLGGSGETQYF. Supplemented by reference TRBV5-1 and TRBJ2-5, the full variable domain reads KAGVTQTPRYLIKTRGQQVTLSCSPISGHRSVSWYQQTPGQGLQFLFEYFSETQRNKGNFPGRFSGRQFSNSRSEMNVSTLELGDSALYLCASSLGGSGETQYFGPGTRLLVL.